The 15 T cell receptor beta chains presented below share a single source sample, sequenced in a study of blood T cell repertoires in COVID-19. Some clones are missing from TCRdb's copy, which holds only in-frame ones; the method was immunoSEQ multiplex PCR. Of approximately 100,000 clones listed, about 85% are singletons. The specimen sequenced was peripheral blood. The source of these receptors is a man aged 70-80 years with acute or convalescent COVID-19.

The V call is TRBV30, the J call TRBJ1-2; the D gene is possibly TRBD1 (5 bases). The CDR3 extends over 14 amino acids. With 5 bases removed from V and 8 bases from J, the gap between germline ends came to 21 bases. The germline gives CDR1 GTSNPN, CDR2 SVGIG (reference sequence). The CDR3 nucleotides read TGTGCCTGGGGAAGCGAGCAGGGTGTCAGCGGCTACACCTTC. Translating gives CAWGSEQGVSGYTF.

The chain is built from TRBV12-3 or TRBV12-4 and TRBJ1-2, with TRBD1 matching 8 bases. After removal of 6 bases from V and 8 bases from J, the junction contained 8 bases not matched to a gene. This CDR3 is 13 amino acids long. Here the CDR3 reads CASRENDRGGYTF. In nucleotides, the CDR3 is TGTGCCAGCAGGGAGAATGACAGGGGAGGCTACACCTTC.

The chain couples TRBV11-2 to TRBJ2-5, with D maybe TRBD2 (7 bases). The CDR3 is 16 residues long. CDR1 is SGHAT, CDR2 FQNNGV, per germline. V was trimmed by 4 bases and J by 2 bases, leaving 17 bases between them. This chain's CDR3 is CASSSRGAIGQETQYF. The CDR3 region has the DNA TGTGCCAGCAGCTCCCGGGGGGCCATTGGGCAAGAGACCCAGTACTTC.

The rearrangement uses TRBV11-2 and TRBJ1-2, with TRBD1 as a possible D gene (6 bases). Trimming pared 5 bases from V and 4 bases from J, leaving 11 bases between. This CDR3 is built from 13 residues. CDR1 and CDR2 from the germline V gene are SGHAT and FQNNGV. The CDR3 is CASSPGTSYGYTF. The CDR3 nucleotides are TGTGCCAGCAGCCCCGGGACAAGCTATGGCTACACCTTC.

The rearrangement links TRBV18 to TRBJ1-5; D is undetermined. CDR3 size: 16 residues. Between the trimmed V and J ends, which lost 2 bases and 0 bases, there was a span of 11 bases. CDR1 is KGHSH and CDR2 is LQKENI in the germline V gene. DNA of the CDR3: TGTGCCAGCTCACCAGTGACACCAAATAGCAATCAGCCCCAGCATTTT. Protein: CASSPVTPNSNQPQHF.

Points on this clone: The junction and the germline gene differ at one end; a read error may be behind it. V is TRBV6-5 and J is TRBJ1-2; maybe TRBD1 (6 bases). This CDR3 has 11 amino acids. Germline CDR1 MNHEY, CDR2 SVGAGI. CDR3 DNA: TGCTCGGCGTCACAGGGTCATGGCTACACCTTC. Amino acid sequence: CSASQGHGYTF.

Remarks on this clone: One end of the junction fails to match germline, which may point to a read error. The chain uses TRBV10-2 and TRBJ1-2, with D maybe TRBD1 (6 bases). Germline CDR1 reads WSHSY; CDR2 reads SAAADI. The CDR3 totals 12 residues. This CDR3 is CASSEIGGLISF. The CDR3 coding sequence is TGCGCCAGCAGTGAGATAGGGGGTCTGATCAGCTTC.

CDR3 DNA: TGTGCCAGCAGTTCGTTCCATGAGCAGTTCTTC. It encodes CASSSFHEQFF. This rearrangement joins TRBV12-3 or TRBV12-4 to TRBJ2-1, with no clear D. The CDR3 covers 11 residues. The V gene lost 4 bases and the J gene lost 8 bases, with 6 bases spanning the gap.

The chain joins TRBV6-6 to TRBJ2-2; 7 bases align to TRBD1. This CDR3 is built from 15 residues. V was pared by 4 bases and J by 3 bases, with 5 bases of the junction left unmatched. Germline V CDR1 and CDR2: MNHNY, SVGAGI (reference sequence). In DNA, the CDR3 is TGTGCCAGCAGTTCTCCGGACAGGCACACCGGGGAGCTGTTTTTT. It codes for CASSSPDRHTGELFF.

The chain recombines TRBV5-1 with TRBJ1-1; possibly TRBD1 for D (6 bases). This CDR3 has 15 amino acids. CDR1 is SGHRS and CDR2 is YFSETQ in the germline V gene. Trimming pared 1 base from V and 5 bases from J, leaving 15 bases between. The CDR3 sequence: CASSLRRGGVTEAFF. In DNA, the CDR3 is TGCGCCAGCAGCTTGCGACGGGGGGGCGTGACTGAAGCTTTCTTT.

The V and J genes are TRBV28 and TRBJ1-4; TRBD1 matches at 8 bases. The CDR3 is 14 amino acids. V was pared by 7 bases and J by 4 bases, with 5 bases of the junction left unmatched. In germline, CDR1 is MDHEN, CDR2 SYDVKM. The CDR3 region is CASKTGGSNEKLFF. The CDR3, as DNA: TGTGCCAGCAAAACAGGGGGAAGTAATGAAAAACTGTTTTTT.

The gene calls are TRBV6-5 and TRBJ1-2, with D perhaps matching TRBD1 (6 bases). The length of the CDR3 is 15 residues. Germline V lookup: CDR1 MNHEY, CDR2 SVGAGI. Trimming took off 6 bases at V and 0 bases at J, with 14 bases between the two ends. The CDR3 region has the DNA TGTGCCAGCAGGGCGCAGGGGACACCTAACTATGGCTACACCTTC. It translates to CASRAQGTPNYGYTF.

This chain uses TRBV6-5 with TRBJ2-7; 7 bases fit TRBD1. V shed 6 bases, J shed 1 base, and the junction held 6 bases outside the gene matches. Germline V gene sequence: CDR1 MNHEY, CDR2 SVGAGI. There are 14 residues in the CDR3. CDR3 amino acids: CASSSGTDSYEQYV. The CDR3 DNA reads TGTGCCAGCAGCTCCGGGACAGATTCCTACGAGCAGTACGTC.

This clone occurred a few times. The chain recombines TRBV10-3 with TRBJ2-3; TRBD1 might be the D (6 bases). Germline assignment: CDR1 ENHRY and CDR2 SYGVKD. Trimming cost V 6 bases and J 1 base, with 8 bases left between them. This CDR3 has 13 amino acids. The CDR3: CAIRGTRTDTQYF. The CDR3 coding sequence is TGTGCCATCAGGGGGACACGCACAGATACGCAGTATTTT.

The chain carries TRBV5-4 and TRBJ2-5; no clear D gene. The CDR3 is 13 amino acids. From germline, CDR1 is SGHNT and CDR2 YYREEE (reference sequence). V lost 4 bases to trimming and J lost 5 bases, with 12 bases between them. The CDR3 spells CASSPPFRETQYF. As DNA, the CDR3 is TGTGCCAGCAGCCCGCCTTTCAGGGAGACCCAGTACTTC.